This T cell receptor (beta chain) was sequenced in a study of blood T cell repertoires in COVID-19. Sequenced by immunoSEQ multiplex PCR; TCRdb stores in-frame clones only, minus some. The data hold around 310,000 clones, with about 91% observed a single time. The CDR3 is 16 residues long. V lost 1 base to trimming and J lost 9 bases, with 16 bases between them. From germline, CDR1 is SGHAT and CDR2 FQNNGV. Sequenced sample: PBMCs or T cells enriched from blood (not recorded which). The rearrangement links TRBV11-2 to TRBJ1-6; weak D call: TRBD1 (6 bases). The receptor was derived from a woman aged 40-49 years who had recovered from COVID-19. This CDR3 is CASSLGGRGGISPLHF. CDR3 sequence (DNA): TGTGCCAGCAGCTTAGGCGGGAGAGGGGGAATTTCACCCCTCCACTTT.